The 2 T cell receptor beta chains listed next were all sequenced from one sample in a study of blood T cell repertoires in COVID-19. Here immunoSEQ multiplex PCR was the method, and the copy in TCRdb shows in-frame clones only, minus some. The sample has 200,000 to 300,000 clones; 84% are singletons. The specimen sequenced was peripheral blood. Receptor source: a man in his forties who had recovered from COVID-19.

The chain employs TRBV2 and TRBJ2-7, with TRBD2 matching over 13 bases. Germline V lookup: CDR1 SNHLY, CDR2 FYNNEI. J gave up 0 bases and V 6 bases, and 2 bases lay outside the gene matches. This CDR3 region has 15 residues. The DNA for the CDR3 is TGTGCCAGCAGCGGGACTAGCGGGATCTCCTACGAGCAGTACTTC. Translated, it gives CASSGTSGISYEQYF. Based on the CDR3 plus reference TRBV2 and TRBJ2-7, the full variable domain is EPEVTQTPSHQVTQMGQEVILRCVPISNHLYFYWYRQILGQKVEFLVSFYNNEISEKSEIFDDQFSVERPDGSNFTLKIRSTKLEDSAMYFCASSGTSGISYEQYFGPGTRLTVT.

The chain combines TRBV7-9 with TRBJ1-1, with a weak D call TRBD1 (5 bases). The V gene's germline CDR1 is SEHNR and CDR2 FQNEAQ (reference sequence). The CDR3 runs 14 residues. V was clipped by 4 bases and J by 1 base, with 10 bases between them. In nucleotides, the CDR3 is TGTGCCAGCAGCTCGACAGTACGGAACACTGAAGCTTTCTTT. It is translated as CASSSTVRNTEAFF.